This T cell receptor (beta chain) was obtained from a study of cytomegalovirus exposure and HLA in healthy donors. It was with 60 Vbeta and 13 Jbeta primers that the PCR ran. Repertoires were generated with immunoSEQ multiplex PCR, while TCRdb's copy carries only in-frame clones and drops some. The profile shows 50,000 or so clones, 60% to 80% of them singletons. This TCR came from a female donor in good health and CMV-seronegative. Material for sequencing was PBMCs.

Here the CDR3 DNA reads TGTGCCAGCAGCGTAGATTTCGGGTCCGGGGAGCTGTTTTTT. Its translation is CASSVDFGSGELFF. The chain links TRBV9 to TRBJ2-2; D ambiguous. Germline V gene data show CDR1 as SGDLS and CDR2 as YYNGEE. The CDR3 contains 14 residues. The V end lost 0 bases, the J end lost 6 bases, and 9 bases lay between the germline ends. The variable domain in full, completed from reference TRBV9 and TRBJ2-2, reads DSGVTQTPKHLITATGQRVTLRCSPRSGDLSVYWYQQSLDQGLQFLIQYYNGEERAKGNILERFSAQQFPDLHSELNLSSLELGDSALYFCASSVDFGSGELFFGEGSRLTVL.